The 23 T cell receptor beta chains given below trace back to one sample, sequenced in a study of long-term antiretroviral therapy in people with HIV. Run at survey level, the immunoSEQ assay was version v3.0. Here immunoSEQ multiplex PCR was the method, and the copy in TCRdb shows in-frame clones only, minus some. The data hold over 15,000 clones, with about 91% observed a single time. The source was unsorted PBMCs, collected 0.3 years after starting antiretroviral therapy. The origin of the receptors is a man aged 55 to 70 with HIV.

The V and J genes are TRBV5-6 and TRBJ1-2; 7 bases line up with TRBD1. Germline lookup yields CDR1 SGHDT and CDR2 YYEEEE. The CDR3 has 13 residues. The ends lost 4 bases at V and 6 bases at J; junction bases unmatched: 6. The CDR3 DNA reads as TGTGCCAGCAGCCGAACAGGGGTACATGGCTACACCTTC. Residues: CASSRTGVHGYTF.

The chain carries TRBV15 and TRBJ2-3; D possibly corresponds to TRBD1 (5 bases). Germline lookup yields CDR1 LNHNV and CDR2 YYDKDF (reference sequence). The V end lost 1 base, the J end lost 2 bases, and 19 bases lay between the germline ends. This CDR3 contains 18 residues. Here the CDR3 DNA reads TGTGCCACCAGCAGAGCCCGCGGACACCGGGTAGTCACAGATACGCAGTATTTT. Residues: CATSRARGHRVVTDTQYF. Together with reference TRBV15 and TRBJ2-3, the CDR3 gives the full variable domain: DAMVIQNPRYQVTQFGKPVTLSCSQTLNHNVMYWYQQKSSQAPKLLFHYYDKDFNNEADTPDNFQSRRPNTSFCFLDIRSPGLGDTAMYLCATSRARGHRVVTDTQYFGPGTRLTVL.

V gene TRBV28 combines with J gene TRBJ2-3; tentatively, D is TRBD1 (7 bases). The germline V gene has CDR1 MDHEN and CDR2 SYDVKM. Trimming cost V 6 bases and J 4 bases, with 17 bases left between them. The CDR3 sequence is 15 residues long. CDR3 in DNA: TGTGCCAGCAGAATCGGAGACAGGGAGGCAGATACGCAGTATTTT. Protein product: CASRIGDREADTQYF.

V usage is TRBV7-9 and J usage is TRBJ1-1; D remains unclear. Trimming shortened V by 1 base and J by 1 base, and 7 bases separated the two germline ends. The length of the CDR3 is 14 residues. Germline V gene lookup returns CDR1 SEHNR and CDR2 FQNEAQ (reference sequence). The CDR3, as DNA: TGTGCCAGCAGCTTAGTGGTGACGAACACTGAAGCTTTCTTT. It yields the protein CASSLVVTNTEAFF.

The chain combines TRBV11-2 with TRBJ2-6; D perhaps matches TRBD1 (5 bases). The CDR3 contains 17 residues. V shed 5 bases and J shed 0 bases, with 14 bases lying between them. Germline CDR1 reads SGHAT; CDR2 reads FQNNGV. The chain's CDR3 is CASSRTGASSGANVLTF. The CDR3 DNA sequence: TGTGCCAGCAGCAGAACAGGAGCAAGCTCTGGGGCCAACGTCCTGACTTTC.

The V call is TRBV4-1, the J call TRBJ2-7, with 7 bases fitting TRBD1. V trimming: 1 base; J trimming: 0 bases; junction bases outside the gene matches: 6. The CDR3 has 16 amino acids. Looked up from germline, CDR1 is MGHRA and CDR2 is YSYEKL. CDR3 in amino acids: CASSQGVGQSSYEQYF. CDR3 nucleotide sequence: TGCGCCAGCAGCCAAGGGGTGGGACAGAGCTCCTACGAGCAGTACTTC.

This clone has a handful of counts. This chain uses TRBV7-8 with TRBJ1-5; D possibly corresponds to TRBD1 (6 bases). In germline, CDR1 is SGHVS, CDR2 FQNEAQ. V was clipped by 1 base and J by 7 bases, with 14 bases between them. The length of the CDR3 is 15 residues. CDR3: CASSLGGAWGQPQHF. As DNA, the CDR3 is TGTGCCAGCAGCTTAGGGGGGGCTTGGGGACAGCCCCAGCATTTT.

The rearrangement links TRBV7-9 to TRBJ2-7; D is unclear. Germline loops: CDR1 SEHNR, CDR2 FQNEAQ (reference sequence). V was shortened by 1 base and J by 3 bases, with 7 bases between the two germline ends. This CDR3 is 13 amino acids long. In nucleotides, the CDR3 is TGTGCCAGCAGCTTAGGGACCCACTACGAGCAGTACTTC. This codes for CASSLGTHYEQYF.

V and J are TRBV5-4 and TRBJ1-1; D remains ambiguous. Deletions cut 4 bases from V and 6 bases from J, with 19 bases between. Germline-derived CDR1 and CDR2 are SGHNT and YYREEE (reference sequence). This CDR3 has 15 residues. The CDR3 is CASSPPEAHESEAFF. For the CDR3, the DNA is TGTGCCAGCAGCCCCCCTGAGGCCCATGAATCTGAAGCTTTCTTT.

This chain links TRBV14 with TRBJ2-5; D gene unclear. CDR3 length equals 14 residues. Germline CDR1 SGHDN, CDR2 FVKESK. V gave up 5 bases and J gave up 1 base, with 11 bases separating them. The CDR3 is CASSEGHSQETQYF. The CDR3 bases are TGTGCCAGCAGCGAAGGGCACAGCCAAGAGACCCAGTACTTC. Based on the CDR3 plus reference TRBV14 and TRBJ2-5, the full variable domain is EAGVTQFPSHSVIEKGQTVTLRCDPISGHDNLYWYRRVMGKEIKFLLHFVKESKQDESGMPNNRFLAERTGGTYSTLKVQPAELEDSGVYFCASSEGHSQETQYFGPGTRLLVL.

This clone was observed once. This rearrangement joins TRBV2 to TRBJ2-7; TRBD1 aligns across 9 bases. The germline V gene encodes CDR1 SNHLY and CDR2 FYNNEI. The CDR3 totals 14 residues. J gave up 3 bases and V 4 bases, and 4 bases lay outside the gene matches. CDR3 protein: CASSARTGDYEQYF. DNA of the CDR3: TGTGCCAGCAGTGCCCGGACAGGGGACTACGAGCAGTACTTC.

The CDR3 protein is CASSYPGRQNTEAFF. Written as DNA, the CDR3 is TGTGCCAGCAGTTACCCGGGACGGCAAAACACTGAAGCTTTCTTT. The chain couples TRBV6-5 to TRBJ1-1, with D possibly TRBD1 on 5 matching bases. Germline-derived CDR1 and CDR2 are MNHEY and SVGAGI. This CDR3 contains 15 residues. V was pared by 2 bases and J by 2 bases, with 12 bases between.

V is TRBV7-6 and J is TRBJ1-3; 7 bases match TRBD1. Germline trimming cut 1 base from V and 4 bases from J; bases unmatched to any gene: 13. Germline V gene sequence: CDR1 SGHVS, CDR2 FNYEAQ. This CDR3 is 18 amino acids long. Written as DNA, the CDR3 is TGTGCCAGCAGCTTAGGCTTTAAGGGGGCGGGATTCGGAAACACCATATATTTT. This gives the protein CASSLGFKGAGFGNTIYF.

V usage is TRBV27 and J usage is TRBJ1-5, with 8 positions matching TRBD1. The CDR3 has 14 residues. V lost 5 bases to trimming and J lost 9 bases; unmatched junction nucleotides: 9. The germline V gene has CDR1 MNHEY and CDR2 SMNVEV (reference sequence). The CDR3 protein is CASSAAGTGRPQHF. The CDR3 nucleotides read TGTGCCAGCAGTGCCGCCGGGACAGGAAGGCCCCAGCATTTT.

The chain carries TRBV6-5 and TRBJ2-1, with unresolved D. The CDR3 has 14 amino acids. V lost 6 bases, J lost 0 bases, and 9 bases lay in between. Germline lookup yields CDR1 MNHEY and CDR2 SVGAGI. As DNA, the CDR3 is TGTGCCAGCAGCCGTACGATCTCCTACAATGAGCAGTTCTTC. Translated, it gives CASSRTISYNEQFF.

The chain employs TRBV5-6 and TRBJ1-2; perhaps TRBD1 as D (5 bases). The CDR3 contains 16 residues. CDR1 is SGHDT, CDR2 YYEEEE, per germline. With 4 bases removed from V and 8 bases from J, the gap between germline ends came to 24 bases. The CDR3 DNA reads as TGTGCCAGCAGCCAGGTCCTGGGACGGCCCCTGGAGGGCTACACCTTC. This gives the protein CASSQVLGRPLEGYTF.

V usage is TRBV5-1 and J usage is TRBJ1-2; D not certain. The CDR3 sequence is 12 residues long. Germline assignment: CDR1 SGHRS and CDR2 YFSETQ. Trimming removed 2 bases at V and 8 bases at J, with 10 bases between. As DNA, the CDR3 is TGCGCCAGCAGCTTAGGCCTGGAGGGCTACACCTTC. This sequence encodes CASSLGLEGYTF. Drawing the rest from reference TRBV5-1 and TRBJ1-2, the complete variable domain is KAGVTQTPRYLIKTRGQQVTLSCSPISGHRSVSWYQQTPGQGLQFLFEYFSETQRNKGNFPGRFSGRQFSNSRSEMNVSTLELGDSALYLCASSLGLEGYTFGSGTRLTVV.

V is TRBV6-5 and J is TRBJ2-7; D is possibly TRBD1 or TRBD2 (5 bases each). With 2 bases removed from V and 7 bases from J, the gap between germline ends came to 15 bases. Looked up from germline, CDR1 is MNHEY and CDR2 is SVGAGI. This CDR3 has 14 residues. The CDR3 sequence: CASSYPGAKDEQYF. CDR3 DNA sequence: TGTGCCAGCAGTTACCCCGGGGCCAAGGATGAGCAGTACTTC.

The chain combines TRBV27 with TRBJ2-7; D gene uncertain. This CDR3 region has 15 residues. Per germline, CDR1 MNHEY and CDR2 SMNVEV (reference sequence). Trimming removed 3 bases at V and 0 bases at J, with 12 bases between. CDR3 amino acids: CASSFRRGSSYEQYF. In DNA form, the CDR3 reads TGTGCCAGCAGTTTTAGGAGAGGCAGCTCCTACGAGCAGTACTTC.

The CDR3 is CASSPPSHNEQFF. CDR3 in DNA: TGTGCCAGCTCACCCCCGTCCCACAATGAGCAGTTCTTC. The V and J genes are TRBV18 and TRBJ2-1; D remains ambiguous. V lost 3 bases, J lost 5 bases, and 8 bases lay in between. This CDR3 is built from 13 residues. Germline CDR1 KGHSH, CDR2 LQKENI.

The chain recombines TRBV7-8 with TRBJ1-2, with a possible D match to TRBD1 (6 bases). Germline assignment: CDR1 SGHVS and CDR2 FQNEAQ. Between the trimmed V and J ends, which lost 5 bases and 3 bases, there was a span of 13 bases. The CDR3 loop spans 14 amino acids. In nucleotides, the CDR3 is TGTGCCAGCAGCACCGCACAGGGATACTATGGCTACACCTTC. It yields the protein CASSTAQGYYGYTF. Full variable domain (rest looked up from reference TRBV7-8 and TRBJ1-2): GAGVSQSPRYKVAKRGQDVALRCDPISGHVSLFWYQQALGQGPEFLTYFQNEAQLDKSGLPSDRFFAERPEGSVSTLKIQRTQQEDSAVYLCASSTAQGYYGYTFGSGTRLTVV.

This clone is a singleton in its sample. This chain uses TRBV14 with TRBJ2-7; TRBD2 might be the D (6 bases). Germline CDR1 SGHDN, CDR2 FVKESK. V shed 1 base and J shed 2 bases, with 12 bases lying between them. This CDR3 is 15 amino acids long. In DNA, the CDR3 is TGTGCCAGCAGCCAAGGCGGGACGGAGGCCTACGAGCAGTACTTC. This codes for CASSQGGTEAYEQYF.

The chain combines TRBV25-1 with TRBJ2-5; 7 positions agree with TRBD1. The CDR3 extends over 13 amino acids. In germline, CDR1 is MGHDK, CDR2 SYGVNS. Germline trimming cut 10 bases from V and 4 bases from J; bases unmatched to any gene: 9. CDR3 bases: TGTGCCACCAGGGACAGTAGCCCAGAGACCCAGTACTTC. Translating it yields CATRDSSPETQYF.